This T cell receptor (beta chain) was captured in a study of blood T cells in healthy people across ages. The study's findings and limits: Naive T cell percentage showed a strong correlation with TCR beta diversity.

Each donor's blood draw was approximately 10 milliliters of peripheral blood. Through a sample-barcoded 5' primer and a J-beta primer mix, a second PCR was run for roughly 7 to 12 cycles. Tags on each cDNA molecule came from a template-switch adaptor with 12 random nucleotides. The yield of each sample was at least 2.5 million CDR3-containing paired-end reads. One entry per CDR3 protein results from TCRdb running MiXCR on the 5' RACE reads. The sample has about 1.8 million distinct CDR3 sequences; roughly 52% are singletons. Points on this clonotype: Its antigen is unidentified.

The sequence was collected from a woman in her thirties or forties in good health. The sample consisted of blood.

CDR3 nucleotides: TGTGCCAGCACCACCCCAGGGGGCGGTGGGACCCAGTACTTC. Residues: CASTTPGGGGTQYF. V and J are TRBV27 and TRBJ2-7; 8 bases agree with TRBD1. The DNA end lines up better with TRBJ2-5; the J call may be wrong. There are 14 residues in the CDR3. Per the germline V gene, CDR1 is MNHEY and CDR2 is SMNVEV (reference sequence).